The clone carrying this T cell receptor beta chain was observed a handful of times. The data are from a study of blood T cell repertoires in COVID-19. The V end was cut by 2 bases, the J end by 5 bases, with 10 bases between. The CDR3 totals 15 residues. The germline V gene encodes CDR1 LGHNA and CDR2 YSLEER. Data came from immunoSEQ multiplex PCR; TCRdb stores just in-frame clones and leaves some out. Here the sample spans 150,000 to 200,000 clones, around nine tenths being singletons. The material sequenced was peripheral blood. The chain recombines TRBV4-3 with TRBJ2-6, with TRBD1 as a possible D gene (6 bases). The origin of this receptor is a human donor in a cohort sampled during active COVID-19. This CDR3 is CASSQTGSRANVLTF. In nucleotides, the CDR3 is TGCGCCAGCAGCCAAACAGGGTCTCGGGCCAACGTCCTGACTTTC.